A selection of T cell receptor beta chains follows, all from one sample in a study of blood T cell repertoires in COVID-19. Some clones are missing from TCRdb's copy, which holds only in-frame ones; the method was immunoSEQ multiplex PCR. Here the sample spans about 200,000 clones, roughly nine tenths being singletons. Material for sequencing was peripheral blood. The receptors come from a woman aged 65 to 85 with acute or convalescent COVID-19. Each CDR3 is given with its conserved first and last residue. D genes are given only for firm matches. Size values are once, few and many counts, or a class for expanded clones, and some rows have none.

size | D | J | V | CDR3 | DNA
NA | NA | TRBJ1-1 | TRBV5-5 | CASSIITGTPTRGEAFF | TGTGCCAGCAGCATAATAACCGGGACACCTACCCGGGGTGAAGCTTTCTTT
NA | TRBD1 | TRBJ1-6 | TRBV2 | CASTPGQVRNSPLHF | TGTGCCAGCACCCCTGGACAGGTTAGGAACTCACCCCTCCACTTT
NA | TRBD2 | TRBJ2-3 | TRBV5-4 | CASSLWVAGGPSTDTQYF | TGTGCCAGCAGCTTGTGGGTAGCGGGGGGCCCAAGCACAGATACGCAGTATTTT
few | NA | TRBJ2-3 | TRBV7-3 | CASSLVVGGSDTQYF | TGTGCCAGCAGCTTAGTGGTGGGAGGCTCAGATACGCAGTATTTT
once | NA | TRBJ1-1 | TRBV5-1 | CASSLGTLEGKTEAFF | TGCGCCAGCAGCTTGGGCACTTTGGAGGGGAAGACTGAAGCTTTCTTT
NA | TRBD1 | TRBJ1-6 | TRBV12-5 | CASGITGGSYNSPLHF | TGTGCTAGTGGTATCACAGGGGGGTCCTATAATTCACCCCTCCACTTT
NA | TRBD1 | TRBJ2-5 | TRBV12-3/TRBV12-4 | CASRVQGWETQYF | TGTGCCAGCAGAGTACAGGGGTGGGAGACCCAGTACTTC
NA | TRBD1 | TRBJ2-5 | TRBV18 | CASSPGQKETQYF | TGTGCCAGCTCACCGGGACAGAAAGAGACCCAGTACTTC
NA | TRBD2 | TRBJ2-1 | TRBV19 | CASSMGLAGVGYNEQFF | TGTGCCAGTAGTATGGGACTAGCGGGAGTAGGCTACAATGAGCAGTTCTTC
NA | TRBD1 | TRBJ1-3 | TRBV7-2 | CASSLSGGGVGNTIYF | TGTGCCAGCAGCTTATCTGGAGGGGGCGTTGGAAACACCATATATTTT
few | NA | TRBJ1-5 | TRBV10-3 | CAISADIQPQHF | TGTGCCATCAGTGCAGATATTCAGCCCCAGCATTTT
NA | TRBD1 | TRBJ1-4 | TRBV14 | CASSHPETGVLNEKLFF | TGTGCCAGCAGCCACCCGGAGACAGGGGTCCTTAATGAAAAACTGTTTTTT
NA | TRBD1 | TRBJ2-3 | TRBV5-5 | CASSGYGTALLDTQYF | TGTGCCAGCAGCGGTTACGGGACAGCCCTACTGGATACGCAGTATTTT